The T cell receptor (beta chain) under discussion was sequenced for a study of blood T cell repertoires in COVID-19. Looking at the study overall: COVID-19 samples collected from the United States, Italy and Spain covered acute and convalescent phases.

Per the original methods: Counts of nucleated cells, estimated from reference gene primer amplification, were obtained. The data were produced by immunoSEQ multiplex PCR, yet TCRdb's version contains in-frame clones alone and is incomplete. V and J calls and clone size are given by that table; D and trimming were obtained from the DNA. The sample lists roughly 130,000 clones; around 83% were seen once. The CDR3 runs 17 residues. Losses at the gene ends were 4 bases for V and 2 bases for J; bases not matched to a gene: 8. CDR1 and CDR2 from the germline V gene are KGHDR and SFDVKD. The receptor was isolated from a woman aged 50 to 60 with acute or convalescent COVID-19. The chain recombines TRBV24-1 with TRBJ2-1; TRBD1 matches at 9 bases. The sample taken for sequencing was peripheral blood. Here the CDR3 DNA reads TGTGCCACCAGTGACCAAACAGGGGGCTTCGCCTACAATGAGCAGTTCTTC. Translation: CATSDQTGGFAYNEQFF.